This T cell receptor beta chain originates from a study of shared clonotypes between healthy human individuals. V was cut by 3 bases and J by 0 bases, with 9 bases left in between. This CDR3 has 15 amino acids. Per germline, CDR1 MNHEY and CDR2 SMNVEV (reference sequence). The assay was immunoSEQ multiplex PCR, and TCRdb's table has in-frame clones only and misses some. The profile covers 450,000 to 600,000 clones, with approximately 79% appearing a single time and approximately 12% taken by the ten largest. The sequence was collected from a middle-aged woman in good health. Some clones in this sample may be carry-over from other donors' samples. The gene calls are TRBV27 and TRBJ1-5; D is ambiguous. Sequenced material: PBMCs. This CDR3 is CASSLVGYSNQPQHF. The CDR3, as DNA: TGTGCCAGCAGTTTGGTGGGGTATAGCAATCAGCCCCAGCATTTT.